This T cell receptor (beta chain) was sequenced for a study of cytomegalovirus exposure and HLA in healthy donors. The ends lost 3 bases at V and 0 bases at J; junction bases unmatched: 7. This CDR3 has 17 amino acids. Looked up from germline, CDR1 is LGHNA and CDR2 is YNFKEQ. PCR amplification relied on 60 Vbeta primers (plus 13 Jbeta primers). Repertoires were generated with immunoSEQ multiplex PCR, while TCRdb's copy carries only in-frame clones and drops some. In the table there are around 100,000 clones, 76% of which are singletons. Specimen: PBMCs. The clonotype originates from a woman aged 45-59 years in good health and CMV-seropositive. The chain carries TRBV4-2 and TRBJ1-4, with 7 nucleotides matching TRBD1. The CDR3: CASSHRGAGTTNEKLFF. The DNA of the CDR3 is TGTGCCAGCAGCCACAGGGGGGCGGGAACAACTAATGAAAAACTGTTTTTT.